What follows describes a single TCR beta chain. The data originate from a study of blood T cell repertoires in COVID-19. Study overall: Spain, Italy and the United States supplied samples that represented acute and convalescent COVID-19. Sources were T cells, B-cell-depleted T cells, or PBMCs; the material itself was cDNA or gDNA.

Some clones are missing from TCRdb's copy, which holds only in-frame ones; the method was immunoSEQ multiplex PCR. The table includes about 120,000 clones, 80% to 90% detected once. This CDR3 contains 15 residues. With 0 bases clipped from V and 8 bases from J, the junction kept 6 bases outside the gene matches. Germline V CDR1 and CDR2: MRHNA, SNTAGT. Sequenced sample: peripheral blood. The source is a man between 65 and 80 years old with active or convalescent COVID-19. V is TRBV6-4 and J is TRBJ2-1; TRBD1 agrees at 8 bases. CDR3 sequence: CASSDSPGGIYEQFF. CDR3 nucleotide sequence: TGTGCCAGCAGTGACTCCCCAGGGGGCATTTATGAGCAGTTCTTC.